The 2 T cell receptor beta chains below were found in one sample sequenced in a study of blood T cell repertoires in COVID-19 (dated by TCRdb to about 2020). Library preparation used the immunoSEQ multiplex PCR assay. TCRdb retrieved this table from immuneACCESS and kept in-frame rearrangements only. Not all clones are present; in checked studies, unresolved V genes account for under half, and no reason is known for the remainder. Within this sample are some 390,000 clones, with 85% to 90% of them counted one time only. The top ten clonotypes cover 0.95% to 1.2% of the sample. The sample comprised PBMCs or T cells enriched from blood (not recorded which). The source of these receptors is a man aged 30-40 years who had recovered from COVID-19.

The CDR3 sequence is CASGSPTGRSSSGNTIYF. Here the CDR3 DNA reads TGTGCTAGTGGTTCGCCGACAGGCAGGAGCTCCTCTGGAAACACCATATATTTT. The chain has TRBV12-5 and TRBJ1-3; D might be TRBD1 (6 bases). The CDR3 loop spans 18 amino acids. With 4 bases removed from V and 0 bases from J, the gap between germline ends came to 19 bases. CDR1 is LGHNT, CDR2 FRNRAP, per germline.

In DNA, the CDR3 is TGTGCCAGCAGCCACCGACAGTACAATCAGCCCCAGCATTTT. It yields the protein CASSHRQYNQPQHF. The genes are TRBV3-1 (or the pseudogene TRBV3-2) and TRBJ1-5; weak D call: TRBD1 (5 bases). Between the trimmed V and J ends, which lost 3 bases and 3 bases, there was a span of 9 bases. CDR3 length: 14 residues. CDR1 is LGHDT and CDR2 is YNNKEL in the germline V gene (reference sequence).